What follows are 30 T cell receptor beta chains derived from one specimen sequenced in a study of blood T cell repertoires in COVID-19. TCRdb keeps only in-frame clones here, not all; method: immunoSEQ multiplex PCR. Here the sample spans fewer than 50,000 clones, roughly 83% being singletons. The sequencing input was peripheral blood. These receptor sequences come from a human donor in a cohort sampled during active COVID-19.

CDR3 sequence: CASSLVGQQSYEQYF. The DNA of the CDR3 is TGTGCCAGCAGCTTAGTGGGACAGCAATCCTACGAGCAGTACTTC. This chain connects TRBV7-9 to TRBJ2-7, with 7 bases fitting TRBD1. V lost 1 base, J lost 1 base, and 4 bases stayed unmatched. From germline, CDR1 is SEHNR and CDR2 FQNEAQ (reference sequence). This CDR3 has 15 residues.

The J gene is TRBJ1-3, the V gene TRBV14, with TRBD1 as a possible D gene (5 bases). This CDR3 region has 16 residues. Germline loops: CDR1 SGHDN, CDR2 FVKESK. Trimming pared 4 bases from V and 2 bases from J, leaving 15 bases between. CDR3 sequence reads: CASSLMGGRTGNTIYF. The CDR3, as DNA: TGTGCCAGCAGCCTGATGGGGGGTAGAACTGGAAACACCATATATTTT. Based on the CDR3 plus reference TRBV14 and TRBJ1-3, the full variable domain is EAGVTQFPSHSVIEKGQTVTLRCDPISGHDNLYWYRRVMGKEIKFLLHFVKESKQDESGMPNNRFLAERTGGTYSTLKVQPAELEDSGVYFCASSLMGGRTGNTIYFGEGSWLTVV.

The CDR3: CASSGRDRPRGEQYF. CDR3 DNA: TGTGCCAGCAGCGGTCGGGACAGACCTCGAGGGGAGCAGTACTTC. The chain combines TRBV9 with TRBJ2-7; 7 bases align to TRBD1. Germline loops: CDR1 SGDLS, CDR2 YYNGEE. This CDR3 has 15 residues. After removal of 3 bases from V and 7 bases from J, the junction contained 13 bases not matched to a gene.

The chain carries TRBV6-1 and TRBJ1-2, with TRBD1 matching 8 bases. The CDR3 is made up of 14 amino acids. V trimming: 3 bases; J trimming: 4 bases; junction bases outside the gene matches: 4. CDR1 and CDR2 from the germline V gene are MNHNS and SASEGT. The CDR3 DNA reads TGTGCCAGCAGTGAGGCAGGGGGCGTCTATGGCTACACCTTC. Protein sequence: CASSEAGGVYGYTF.

The gene calls are TRBV19 and TRBJ2-5; no firm D call. This CDR3 contains 13 residues. The ends were cut back, 5 bases at V and 0 bases at J, with 7 bases in the middle. The germline V gene has CDR1 LNHDA and CDR2 SQIVND (reference sequence). The CDR3 spells CASSPLHQETQYF. The DNA of the CDR3 is TGTGCCAGTAGTCCTCTTCACCAAGAGACCCAGTACTTC.

This chain uses TRBV19 with TRBJ1-5, with 9 bases matching TRBD1. V dropped 7 bases and J dropped 4; count of bases not matched to a gene: 8. The V gene's germline CDR1 is LNHDA and CDR2 SQIVND (reference sequence). This CDR3 has 15 amino acids. The chain's CDR3 is CASTRGQGYNQPQHF. CDR3 in DNA: TGTGCCAGTACCAGAGGACAGGGGTATAATCAGCCCCAGCATTTT.

The chain combines TRBV20-1 with TRBJ2-3, with 13 nucleotides matching TRBD2. V shed 3 bases and J 5 bases; nucleotides not matched to a gene: 5. The CDR3 covers 15 residues. In germline, CDR1 is DFQATT, CDR2 SNEGSKA (reference sequence). The CDR3 region is CSASLGTSGEDTQYF. The DNA of the CDR3 is TGCAGTGCTAGTTTGGGGACTAGCGGGGAAGATACGCAGTATTTT.

The J gene is TRBJ2-1, the V gene TRBV20-1, with no clear D. Trimming took 6 bases from V and 9 from J, leaving 12 bases between them. CDR3 length equals 11 residues. Germline V lookup: CDR1 DFQATT, CDR2 SNEGSKA (reference sequence). The CDR3 DNA is TGCAGTGCGCGACTTAGCCTTGAGCAGTTCTTC. Protein product: CSARLSLEQFF.

This sequence joins TRBV29-1 and TRBJ2-5; 8 nucleotides line up with TRBD2. The J segment lost 4 bases and the V segment lost 4 bases, leaving 8 bases of the junction unmatched. Looked up from germline, CDR1 is SQVTM and CDR2 is ANQGSEA. CDR3 length: 14 amino acids. CDR3: CSVAELAVPETQYF. The CDR3 DNA follows: TGCAGCGTTGCTGAACTAGCGGTACCAGAGACCCAGTACTTC.

This clone was seen once. V and J are TRBV18 and TRBJ2-7; a weak D match, TRBD2 (5 bases). V was pared by 2 bases and J by 5 bases, with 10 bases between. CDR1 and CDR2 from the germline V gene are KGHSH and LQKENI. The CDR3 has 13 residues. This chain's CDR3 is CASSPSGIDEQYF. The CDR3 DNA reads TGTGCCAGCTCACCATCGGGGATAGACGAGCAGTACTTC.

J is TRBJ2-2 and V is TRBV5-1; 7 bases line up with TRBD1. The CDR3 sequence is 16 residues long. Germline trimming cut 0 bases from V and 3 bases from J; bases unmatched to any gene: 5. Germline V gene lookup returns CDR1 SGHRS and CDR2 YFSETQ. CDR3 amino acids: CASSLAGTVDTGELFF. DNA for the CDR3: TGCGCCAGCAGCTTGGCCGGGACAGTTGACACCGGGGAGCTGTTTTTT.

The chain couples TRBV28 to TRBJ1-1; D not certain. Germline CDR1 MDHEN, CDR2 SYDVKM. The CDR3 length is 10 residues. V dropped 6 bases and J dropped 8 bases, with 7 bases sitting between them. CDR3 amino acids: CASSFTEAFF. CDR3 in DNA: TGTGCCAGCAGCTTCACAGAAGCTTTCTTT.

The V and J genes are TRBV5-5 and TRBJ1-6; D remains unclear. Germline CDR1 is SGHKS and CDR2 is YYEKEE (reference sequence). V lost 5 bases and J lost 7, with 16 bases in between. The CDR3 is made up of 15 amino acids. CDR3 nucleotide sequence: TGTGCCAGCAGATCGACCTTAGCTCCAAATTCACCCCTCCACTTT. It is translated as CASRSTLAPNSPLHF.

This clone was picked up one time. V is TRBV15 and J is TRBJ1-3; D not certain. With 8 bases removed from V and 0 bases from J, the gap between germline ends came to 8 bases. From germline, CDR1 is LNHNV and CDR2 YYDKDF (reference sequence). This CDR3 has 13 residues. Here the CDR3 reads CATGVLSGNTIYF. The CDR3 nucleotides are TGTGCCACCGGAGTCCTCTCTGGAAACACCATATATTTT.

This rearrangement joins TRBV15 to TRBJ1-5, with unresolved D. Germline CDR1 LNHNV, CDR2 YYDKDF (reference sequence). CDR3 size: 13 residues. The V end lost 1 base, the J end lost 5 bases, and 6 bases lay between the germline ends. In DNA, the CDR3 is TGTGCCACCAGCAGAGGTACGGATCAGCCCCAGCATTTT. This gives the protein CATSRGTDQPQHF.

This clone was detected only a few times. The V and J genes are TRBV4-2 and TRBJ2-2, with 10 bases matching TRBD2. J lost 8 bases, V lost 0 bases, and 15 bases had no gene match. The CDR3 extends over 19 amino acids. The germline V gene encodes CDR1 LGHNA and CDR2 YNFKEQ. The CDR3 DNA sequence: TGTGCCAGCAGCCAAGATTTTATGGGAGCGGGAGGGGGGACTGGGGAGCTGTTTTTT. Encoded protein: CASSQDFMGAGGGTGELFF.

V usage is TRBV5-1 and J usage is TRBJ2-7, with a weak D call TRBD2 (6 bases). The CDR3 covers 18 residues. V was shortened by 0 bases and J by 1 base, with 20 bases between the two germline ends. Germline loops: CDR1 SGHRS, CDR2 YFSETQ. CDR3 coding DNA: TGCGCCAGCAGCTTGGGAACTGGGTCGGGGGTTTGGTCCTACGAGCAGTACTTC. Translation gives CASSLGTGSGVWSYEQYF.

The V gene is TRBV7-2, the J gene TRBJ2-1; 7 nucleotides align to TRBD2. This CDR3 comprises 15 residues. Germline CDR1 SGHTA, CDR2 FQGNSA. The V gene end was trimmed by 1 base and the J gene end by 6 bases; junction bases not matched to a gene: 6. Here the CDR3 DNA reads TGTGCCAGCAGCTTAGTTGCGGGAGTTGGCAATGAGCAGTTCTTC. It codes for CASSLVAGVGNEQFF.

This chain connects TRBV7-9 to TRBJ2-2; D is unresolved. CDR3 length: 14 residues. The V end lost 1 base, the J end lost 2 bases, and 5 bases lay between the germline ends. CDR1 and CDR2 from the germline V gene are SEHNR and FQNEAQ (reference sequence). The CDR3 protein is CASSLVRNTGELFF. The CDR3 nucleotides read TGTGCCAGCAGCTTAGTTCGTAACACCGGGGAGCTGTTTTTT.

V usage is TRBV7-2 and J usage is TRBJ2-3; 10 positions agree with TRBD2. V lost 5 bases, J lost 3 bases, and 8 bases stayed unmatched. The V gene's germline CDR1 is SGHTA and CDR2 FQGNSA. The CDR3 is 16 residues long. CDR3 sequence (DNA): TGTGCCAGCAGCCCTCGAGCGGGAGGGTCGACAGATACGCAGTATTTT. Its protein is CASSPRAGGSTDTQYF.

The rearrangement links TRBV19 to TRBJ2-6, with 8 bases matching TRBD1. The CDR3 covers 16 residues. V shed 6 bases and J 0 bases; nucleotides not matched to a gene: 4. Germline lookup yields CDR1 LNHDA and CDR2 SQIVND (reference sequence). The CDR3 region is CASSDRGVSGANVLTF. The DNA for the CDR3 is TGTGCCAGTAGCGACAGGGGCGTCTCTGGGGCCAACGTCCTGACTTTC. Variable domain in full (rest from reference TRBV19 and TRBJ2-6): DGGITQSPKYLFRKEGQNVTLSCEQNLNHDAMYWYRQDPGQGLRLIYYSQIVNDFQKGDIAEGYSVSREKKESFPLTVTSAQKNPTAFYLCASSDRGVSGANVLTFGAGSRLTVL.

This clone has just one count. V usage is TRBV18 and J usage is TRBJ2-7, with D possibly TRBD1 on 7 matching bases. V was trimmed by 4 bases and J by 2 bases, leaving 12 bases between them. This CDR3 contains 14 residues. The germline gives CDR1 KGHSH, CDR2 LQKENI. The CDR3 protein is CASSLGQRAYEQYF. CDR3 coding DNA: TGTGCCAGCTCACTGGGACAGCGGGCCTACGAGCAGTACTTC.

This clone was counted a single time. The chain joins TRBV9 to TRBJ2-1, with D tentatively TRBD2 (5 bases). Trimming pared 3 bases from V and 15 bases from J, leaving 22 bases between. The CDR3 loop spans 14 amino acids. CDR1 is SGDLS, CDR2 YYNGEE, per germline. This CDR3 is CASSGPSRESNRFF. The CDR3 bases are TGTGCCAGCAGCGGCCCAAGCCGGGAATCGAATAGGTTCTTC.

The rearrangement joins TRBV9 to TRBJ2-7, with TRBD2 matching over 16 bases. V shed 0 bases, J shed 4 bases, and the junction held 1 base outside the gene matches. CDR1 SGDLS and CDR2 YYNGEE come from the germline V gene. The CDR3 loop spans 16 amino acids. CDR3 sequence reads: CASSVGGLAGGYEQYF. CDR3 DNA: TGTGCCAGCAGCGTAGGGGGACTAGCGGGAGGGTACGAGCAGTACTTC.

This clone was counted a single time. The chain is built from TRBV14 and TRBJ2-7, with TRBD1 identical over 7 bases. J lost 3 bases, V lost 3 bases, and 2 bases had no gene match. This CDR3 is 13 amino acids long. Germline V gene data show CDR1 as SGHDN and CDR2 as FVKESK. Here the CDR3 DNA reads TGTGCCAGCAGCCAGAGACAGGGCTACGAGCAGTACTTC. As protein: CASSQRQGYEQYF.

The chain links TRBV5-1 to TRBJ2-4, with 12 bases identical to TRBD2. Unmatched junction bases numbered 6, after V lost 4 bases and J lost 1 base. This CDR3 has 17 amino acids. Germline values: CDR1 SGHRS, CDR2 YFSETQ. The CDR3 DNA is TGCGCCAGCAGCGGGACCCTAGCGGGAGGGGCCAAAAACATTCAGTACTTC. It yields the protein CASSGTLAGGAKNIQYF.

This chain uses TRBV3-1 (or the pseudogene TRBV3-2) with TRBJ2-7; 10 nucleotides match TRBD2. With V trimmed by 1 base and J by 1 base, 1 base remained unmatched. The germline V gene has CDR1 LGHDT and CDR2 YNNKEL (reference sequence). The CDR3 spans 15 residues. CDR3 in amino acids: CASSQAAGGSYEQYF. Written as DNA, the CDR3 is TGTGCCAGCAGCCAAGCAGCGGGGGGGTCCTACGAGCAGTACTTC.

The rearrangement uses TRBV14 and TRBJ2-7; possibly TRBD1 for D (5 bases). Germline-derived CDR1 and CDR2 are SGHDN and FVKESK. Trimming stripped 2 bases from V and 6 bases from J, with 14 bases between. This CDR3 is built from 14 residues. The DNA for the CDR3 is TGTGCCAGCAGCCAACAGGGAAAGAGGCGCGAGCAGTACTTC. As protein: CASSQQGKRREQYF.

By sample share, this clone is medium-sized. The CDR3 DNA reads TGCGCCAGCAGCTTTATCAGCGGGAGTAGCCCCTACAATGAGCAGTTCTTC. This gives the protein CASSFISGSSPYNEQFF. V and J are TRBV5-1 and TRBJ2-1, with 8 bases identical to TRBD2. The CDR3 sequence is 17 residues long. V lost 2 bases, J lost 2 bases, and 9 bases stayed unmatched. Per germline, CDR1 SGHRS and CDR2 YFSETQ.

This chain links TRBV29-1 with TRBJ1-1; D remains unclear. The CDR3 consists of 11 residues. Germline lookup yields CDR1 SQVTM and CDR2 ANQGSEA. The V and J ends lost 5 bases and 7 bases respectively, with 11 bases between them. The CDR3 protein is CSVSRQFEAFF. In nucleotides, the CDR3 is TGCAGCGTTTCTAGGCAGTTTGAAGCTTTCTTT.